Below are 30 T cell receptor beta chains sequenced from a single sample in a study of blood T cell repertoires in COVID-19. Data came from immunoSEQ multiplex PCR; TCRdb stores just in-frame clones and leaves some out. The sample records around 29,000 clones, about 70% being singletons. Sequencing was carried out using peripheral blood. The receptors here all came from a human donor in a cohort sampled during active COVID-19.

This clone occurred once. The chain uses TRBV5-6 and TRBJ2-2; no clear D. This CDR3 is built from 12 residues. Germline CDR1 reads SGHDT; CDR2 reads YYEEEE. The V and J ends lost 1 base and 8 bases respectively, with 6 bases between them. The CDR3 protein is CASSLSLGELFF. Written as DNA, the CDR3 is TGTGCCAGCAGCTTGAGCCTAGGGGAGCTGTTTTTT.

The chain combines TRBV9 with TRBJ2-5, with 16 bases matching TRBD2. CDR1 and CDR2 (germline): SGDLS, YYNGEE. The junction had 7 bases not matched to a gene; V was cut back by 3 bases and J by 2 bases. This CDR3 region has 18 residues. CDR3 nucleotide sequence: TGTGCCAGCAGCGGGGGACTAGCGGGAGGGTTCGGGCAAGAGACCCAGTACTTC. Amino acids: CASSGGLAGGFGQETQYF.

CDR3 nucleotide sequence: TGTGCCAGCAGTGGAGACAGGGCAGCACCCCTCCACTTT. It yields the protein CASSGDRAAPLHF. This chain links TRBV2 with TRBJ1-6; TRBD1 agrees at 7 bases. There are 13 residues in the CDR3. J was trimmed by 11 bases and V by 4 bases; bases with no gene match: 5. CDR1 and CDR2 (germline): SNHLY, FYNNEI.

The chain couples TRBV3-1 (or the pseudogene TRBV3-2) to TRBJ2-7; no reliable D call. Germline V lookup: CDR1 LGHDT, CDR2 YNNKEL (reference sequence). Trimming removed 2 bases from V and 2 bases from J, with 7 bases in between. The CDR3 covers 13 residues. The CDR3 protein is CASSQNRAYEQYF. The CDR3 nucleotides are TGTGCCAGCAGCCAAAACAGAGCCTACGAGCAGTACTTC.

The chain recombines TRBV4-1 with TRBJ2-2; D might be TRBD2 (6 bases). This CDR3 is 15 amino acids long. The V gene lost 0 bases and the J gene lost 6 bases, with 11 bases spanning the gap. Per germline, CDR1 MGHRA and CDR2 YSYEKL. CDR3 residues: CASSQDGLASGELFF. The CDR3 DNA reads TGCGCCAGCAGCCAAGATGGGCTAGCGTCCGGGGAGCTGTTTTTT.

The V and J genes are TRBV7-2 and TRBJ1-3, with D maybe TRBD1 (5 bases). The CDR3 consists of 19 residues. CDR1 is SGHTA, CDR2 FQGNSA, per germline. Between the trimmed V and J ends, which lost 0 bases and 3 bases, there was a span of 21 bases. DNA of the CDR3: TGTGCCAGCAGCTTAGCAGTCCCGGATTCAGGGATGGGTGGAAACACCATATATTTT. Translated, it gives CASSLAVPDSGMGGNTIYF.

The chain has TRBV27 and TRBJ2-1; D is perhaps TRBD2 (6 bases). The CDR3 is made up of 14 amino acids. Trimming removed 11 bases at V and 7 bases at J, with 21 bases between. CDR1 and CDR2 (germline): MNHEY, SMNVEV (reference sequence). DNA of the CDR3: TGTGCCTCCGATGGACGCCCGGGGAGGAATGAGCAGTTCTTC. Translation gives CASDGRPGRNEQFF.

The V gene is TRBV3-1 (or the pseudogene TRBV3-2), the J gene TRBJ2-7, with D hard to call. Germline assignment: CDR1 LGHDT and CDR2 YNNKEL (reference sequence). The CDR3 is made up of 14 amino acids. Trimming took off 2 bases at V and 3 bases at J, with 11 bases between the two ends. CDR3 protein: CASSQPATHYEQYF. The CDR3 nucleotides are TGTGCCAGCAGCCAACCAGCGACTCACTACGAGCAGTACTTC.

The chain combines TRBV28 with TRBJ2-4; 7 bases are a match to TRBD1. CDR3 length: 15 residues. Trimming cost V 4 bases and J 2 bases; bases outside gene matches: 5. The V gene's germline CDR1 is MDHEN and CDR2 SYDVKM. DNA for the CDR3: TGTGCCAGCAGTTCGACAGGGAATTCCAAAAACATTCAGTACTTC. It yields the protein CASSSTGNSKNIQYF.

The V call is TRBV7-8, the J call TRBJ2-5, with D tentatively TRBD2 (7 bases). V dropped 1 base and J dropped 2 bases, with 11 bases sitting between them. CDR1 SGHVS and CDR2 FQNEAQ come from the germline V gene. The length of the CDR3 is 15 residues. The CDR3 sequence: CASSLVGGGQETQYF. DNA for the CDR3: TGTGCCAGCAGCTTAGTGGGAGGGGGGCAAGAGACCCAGTACTTC.

The chain links TRBV4-2 to TRBJ1-6; maybe TRBD1 (6 bases). The germline V gene has CDR1 LGHNA and CDR2 YNFKEQ. V lost 0 bases and J lost 9, with 6 bases in between. CDR3 size: 13 residues. The DNA for the CDR3 is TGTGCCAGCAGCCAAGACAGGGGTTCACCCCTCCACTTT. Its translation: CASSQDRGSPLHF.

This clone has only a few counts. The rearrangement uses TRBV19 and TRBJ2-1; 12 nucleotides agree with TRBD2. The V gene's germline CDR1 is LNHDA and CDR2 SQIVND (reference sequence). The ends lost 6 bases at V and 2 bases at J; junction bases unmatched: 2. This CDR3 region has 15 residues. The CDR3 region is CASSRLAGAYNEQFF. The CDR3 DNA reads as TGTGCCAGTAGCCGACTAGCGGGAGCCTACAATGAGCAGTTCTTC. Based on the CDR3 plus reference TRBV19 and TRBJ2-1, the full variable domain is DGGITQSPKYLFRKEGQNVTLSCEQNLNHDAMYWYRQDPGQGLRLIYYSQIVNDFQKGDIAEGYSVSREKKESFPLTVTSAQKNPTAFYLCASSRLAGAYNEQFFGPGTRLTVL.

The chain combines TRBV4-3 with TRBJ2-5; TRBD2 matches at 12 bases. V shed 1 base, J shed 4 bases, and the junction held 1 base outside the gene matches. The CDR3 covers 15 residues. Germline CDR1 LGHNA, CDR2 YSLEER. The DNA of the CDR3 is TGCGCCAGCAGCCAAGGACTAGCGGGAGTAGAGACCCAGTACTTC. Its protein is CASSQGLAGVETQYF.

This clone was recorded a few times. V usage is TRBV6-5 and J usage is TRBJ2-7; TRBD2 agrees at 8 bases. Trimming cost V 5 bases and J 5 bases; bases outside gene matches: 5. In germline, CDR1 is MNHEY, CDR2 SVGAGI. The CDR3 totals 13 residues. The CDR3 spells CASSHPGGDEQYF. CDR3 DNA: TGTGCCAGCAGTCACCCCGGGGGGGACGAGCAGTACTTC.

This chain uses TRBV20-1 with TRBJ2-7; D might be TRBD2 (5 bases). Germline lookup yields CDR1 DFQATT and CDR2 SNEGSKA (reference sequence). The length of the CDR3 is 11 residues. Deletions cut 4 bases from V and 7 bases from J, with 11 bases between. CDR3 sequence: CSANLGVEQYF. CDR3 in DNA: TGCAGTGCTAACCTCGGGGTGGAGCAGTACTTC.

V is TRBV2 and J is TRBJ2-3; 12 bases are shared with TRBD2. The length of the CDR3 is 16 residues. Trimming cost V 8 bases and J 3 bases; bases outside gene matches: 9. Germline CDR1 is SNHLY and CDR2 is FYNNEI. The CDR3 spells CASARRLAGGTDTQYF. CDR3 bases: TGTGCCAGCGCTCGCCGTCTAGCGGGAGGGACAGATACGCAGTATTTT.

The chain couples TRBV9 to TRBJ2-1; D remains unclear. Trimming left V 0 bases short and J 2 bases short, with 12 bases between. The CDR3 consists of 16 residues. Germline values: CDR1 SGDLS, CDR2 YYNGEE. The CDR3: CASSVGQALTYNEQFF. CDR3 DNA sequence: TGTGCCAGCAGCGTAGGGCAGGCGTTAACCTACAATGAGCAGTTCTTC.

The V call is TRBV19, the J call TRBJ2-7; D may be TRBD2 (5 bases). The CDR3 spans 11 residues. The V end lost 3 bases, the J end lost 7 bases, and 7 bases lay between the germline ends. Germline values: CDR1 LNHDA, CDR2 SQIVND (reference sequence). This chain's CDR3 is CASSMEREQYF. DNA of the CDR3: TGTGCCAGTAGTATGGAGCGGGAGCAGTACTTC.

The gene calls are TRBV19 and TRBJ1-2, with TRBD1 matching over 7 bases. Germline V gene sequence: CDR1 LNHDA, CDR2 SQIVND (reference sequence). Trimming at V came to 7 bases and at J to 4 bases, leaving 9 bases not matched to a gene. This CDR3 spans 14 amino acids. The chain's CDR3 is CASTQTGWAYGYTF. CDR3 nucleotide sequence: TGTGCCAGTACTCAGACAGGGTGGGCCTATGGCTACACCTTC.

This clone showed up just a few times. CDR3 bases: TGTGCCAGCAGTCCGGGCACTAGCGGATACAATGAGCAGTTCTTC. This encodes CASSPGTSGYNEQFF. The V call is TRBV28, the J call TRBJ2-1; 8 bases match TRBD2. The ends lost 5 bases at V and 4 bases at J; junction bases unmatched: 7. Germline-derived CDR1 and CDR2 are MDHEN and SYDVKM. This CDR3 spans 15 amino acids. Supplemented by reference TRBV28 and TRBJ2-1, the full variable domain reads DVKVTQSSRYLVKRTGEKVFLECVQDMDHENMFWYRQDPGLGLRLIYFSYDVKMKEKGDIPEGYSVSREKKERFSLILESASTNQTSMYLCASSPGTSGYNEQFFGPGTRLTVL.

The V call is TRBV6-5, the J call TRBJ1-1, with D uncertain. Trimming pared 6 bases from V and 1 base from J, leaving 12 bases between. Germline assignment: CDR1 MNHEY and CDR2 SVGAGI. The CDR3 length is 14 residues. This CDR3 reads CASRATEANTEAFF. The CDR3 bases are TGTGCCAGCAGGGCGACGGAGGCGAACACTGAAGCTTTCTTT.

The V gene is TRBV30, the J gene TRBJ2-1; maybe TRBD1 (6 bases). V lost 0 bases and J lost 7, with 7 bases in between. The CDR3 totals 12 residues. Germline-derived CDR1 and CDR2 are GTSNPN and SVGIG (reference sequence). In DNA form, the CDR3 reads TGTGCCTGGAGTGTAACAGGGAATGAGCAGTTCTTC. Encoded protein: CAWSVTGNEQFF.

The chain is built from TRBV3-1 (or the pseudogene TRBV3-2) and TRBJ2-5; 9 positions match TRBD2. This CDR3 contains 16 residues. The V gene end was trimmed by 2 bases and the J gene end by 5 bases; junction bases not matched to a gene: 9. Germline lookup yields CDR1 LGHDT and CDR2 YNNKEL (reference sequence). The CDR3: CASSQQAGGPRETQYF. Written as DNA, the CDR3 is TGTGCCAGCAGCCAACAAGCGGGGGGCCCGCGGGAGACCCAGTACTTC.

This clone showed up just a few times. V gene TRBV7-9 combines with J gene TRBJ2-5; TRBD1 matches 7 bases. The V gene end was trimmed by 1 base and the J gene end by 2 bases; junction bases not matched to a gene: 4. CDR1 and CDR2 (germline): SEHNR, FQNEAQ (reference sequence). The length of the CDR3 is 15 residues. The CDR3 loop is CASSLDRGWQETQYF. The CDR3 DNA is TGTGCCAGCAGCTTAGACAGGGGATGGCAAGAGACCCAGTACTTC.

The chain joins TRBV5-1 to TRBJ2-5; weak D call: TRBD2 (6 bases). Per the germline V gene, CDR1 is SGHRS and CDR2 is YFSETQ. V dropped 1 base and J dropped 4 bases, with 20 bases sitting between them. CDR3 size: 17 residues. The CDR3 loop reads CASSLSGFRVEGETQYF. In nucleotides, the CDR3 is TGCGCCAGCAGCTTGTCGGGTTTCCGGGTGGAGGGAGAGACCCAGTACTTC.

This rearrangement joins TRBV3-1 (or the pseudogene TRBV3-2) to TRBJ2-7, with D possibly TRBD1 on 5 matching bases. The V and J ends lost 1 base and 4 bases respectively, with 11 bases between them. The germline gives CDR1 LGHDT, CDR2 YNNKEL (reference sequence). The CDR3 runs 14 residues. The CDR3 DNA follows: TGTGCCAGCAGCCAAGGGCAGGGTAGGTACGAGCAGTACTTC. Amino acid sequence: CASSQGQGRYEQYF.

The rearrangement links TRBV7-6 to TRBJ2-1; perhaps TRBD1 as D (5 bases). Germline CDR1 and CDR2: SGHVS and FNYEAQ. The V gene lost 5 bases and the J gene lost 10 bases, with 21 bases spanning the gap. The CDR3 is 15 residues long. The CDR3 protein is CASSRAPGFEKEQFF. CDR3 nucleotides: TGTGCCAGCAGCCGCGCCCCAGGGTTCGAAAAGGAGCAGTTCTTC.

The chain combines TRBV5-8 with TRBJ1-2; 7 bases map to TRBD1. The germline CDR1 and CDR2 sequences are SGHTS and YDEGEE. V was pared by 4 bases and J by 8 bases, with 8 bases of the junction left unmatched. The CDR3 length is 13 residues. CDR3 nucleotide sequence: TGTGCCAGCAGCCCGACAGGGTCGGGCGGCTACACCTTC. Translation: CASSPTGSGGYTF.

The chain is built from TRBV6-5 and TRBJ2-7; 7 bases are shared with TRBD1. Germline V CDR1 and CDR2: MNHEY, SVGAGI. The V and J ends lost 10 bases and 3 bases, in that order; junction bases with no gene match: 6. The CDR3 totals 12 residues. CDR3 in DNA: TGTGCCAACCGGGACAGTAACTACGAGCAGTACTTC. Translating it yields CANRDSNYEQYF.

There are a few counts of this clone. This chain connects TRBV28 to TRBJ1-6; 8 positions match TRBD1. CDR3 length: 14 residues. From germline, CDR1 is MDHEN and CDR2 SYDVKM. After removal of 6 bases from V and 7 bases from J, the junction contained 5 bases not matched to a gene. The CDR3 region has the DNA TGTGCCAGCAGAGTTGGGACAGGAAATTCACCCCTCCACTTT. Translating gives CASRVGTGNSPLHF.